This T cell receptor (beta chain) appears in the sequencing data of a study of tumour-infiltrating T cells in Burkitt lymphoma. About the study: This cohort included all epidemiological subtypes of Burkitt lymphoma. Repertoire clonality predicted overall and progression-free survival.

TCRdb's copy holds only in-frame clones and misses some; the assay was immunoSEQ multiplex PCR. The sample yields some 3,500 clones, roughly 15% seen once. V lost 11 bases to trimming and J lost 3 bases, with 20 bases between them. The CDR3 loop spans 15 amino acids. Looked up from germline, CDR1 is MNHNS and CDR2 is SASEGT. Study results and caveats: Several public clonotypes recurred in numerous Burkitt lymphoma patients.

Points on this clone: What it binds is not known.

Source material: tumor tissue. The chain recombines TRBV6-1 with TRBJ1-5, with D possibly matching TRBD1 (5 bases). The receptor's source is a human donor with Burkitt lymphoma. Here the CDR3 reads CAASLERGFNQPQHF. CDR3 DNA: TGTGCCGCGTCACTCGAGAGGGGTTTCAATCAGCCCCAGCATTTT.